Shown below are 17 T cell receptor beta chains from a single sample sequenced in a study of beta chain features in type 1 diabetes. No cognate antigen is known for these TCRs. Of the isolated RNA, all was reverse transcribed, and so the sequenced material was expressed TCRB transcripts. The repertoire was sequenced with immunoSEQ multiplex PCR; TCRdb's copy has only in-frame clones and lacks some. The repertoire holds some 190,000 clones, approximately 8.1% seen once, with about 1% in the top ten. General observations from the study: For Type 1 diabetes patients, all four CD4+ subsets carried TCRB CDR3s that were moderately but significantly shorter.

Sequencing input: central memory CD4+ T cells from blood. The source is a woman between 35 and 50 years old with type 1 diabetes.

The chain employs TRBV25-1 and TRBJ2-4; weak D call: TRBD1 (5 bases). The V gene lost 3 bases and the J gene lost 0 bases, with 9 bases spanning the gap. This CDR3 contains 15 residues. Germline values: CDR1 MGHDK, CDR2 SYGVNS. The DNA of the CDR3 is TGTGCCAGCAGTGAGTCAGGGCGAGCCAAAAACATTCAGTACTTC. Translated, it gives CASSESGRAKNIQYF.

This clone showed up just a few times. This rearrangement joins TRBV28 to TRBJ2-2; 15 bases fit TRBD2. CDR1 is MDHEN and CDR2 is SYDVKM in the germline V gene. Germline trimming cut 6 bases from V and 1 base from J; bases unmatched to any gene: 6. There are 18 residues in the CDR3. The DNA for the CDR3 is TGTGCCAGCAGCTCCGGACTAGCGGGGGGGCTGAACACCGGGGAGCTGTTTTTT. Amino acid sequence: CASSSGLAGGLNTGELFF.

V and J are TRBV7-2 and TRBJ2-4; D remains ambiguous. V lost 1 base, J lost 6 bases, and 7 bases lay in between. Germline V lookup: CDR1 SGHTA, CDR2 FQGNSA. This CDR3 has 13 amino acids. In DNA form, the CDR3 reads TGTGCCAGCAGCTTAGAAACCAGAAACATTCAGTACTTC. Translation: CASSLETRNIQYF.

This clone was seen many times. This chain connects TRBV19 to TRBJ2-1; 9 bases match TRBD2. The CDR3 is 18 amino acids. V was clipped by 6 bases and J by 0 bases; unmatched bases: 12. Germline CDR1 reads LNHDA; CDR2 reads SQIVND (reference sequence). The CDR3 DNA reads as TGTGCCAGTAGGACCGAGGGGCTAGCGGGGAGCTCCTACAATGAGCAGTTCTTC. Translating gives CASRTEGLAGSSYNEQFF.

A few counts support this clone. The rearrangement joins TRBV30 to TRBJ1-1; the D gene is possibly TRBD1 (6 bases). The CDR3 totals 13 residues. CDR1 is GTSNPN and CDR2 is SVGIG in the germline V gene (reference sequence). V lost 8 bases and J lost 5, with 18 bases in between. DNA for the CDR3: TGTGCCGGGGCGGGGGGCCCGGGGACTGAAGCTTTCTTT. This translates into CAGAGGPGTEAFF.

The rearrangement joins TRBV14 to TRBJ1-2; 7 nucleotides align to TRBD1. The CDR3 runs to 18 residues. V gave up 7 bases and J gave up 1 base; unmatched junction bases: 18. Germline assignment: CDR1 SGHDN and CDR2 FVKESK. The CDR3 sequence: CASTSYQGGQLSNYGYTF. The CDR3, as DNA: TGTGCCAGCACCTCGTACCAGGGGGGACAACTCAGTAACTATGGCTACACCTTC.

This sequence joins TRBV9 and TRBJ2-1; 8 bases align to TRBD2. V shed 5 bases, J shed 8 bases, and the junction held 12 bases outside the gene matches. This CDR3 contains 15 residues. Germline lookup yields CDR1 SGDLS and CDR2 YYNGEE. The CDR3 DNA reads TGTGCCAGCAGTTCGGGGCGGGGGGTGGTCGATGAGCAGTTCTTC. Protein product: CASSSGRGVVDEQFF.

This rearrangement joins TRBV18 to TRBJ2-3, with a possible D match to TRBD2 (5 bases). From germline, CDR1 is KGHSH and CDR2 LQKENI. Trimming took off 2 bases at V and 3 bases at J, with 15 bases between the two ends. This CDR3 region has 16 residues. CDR3 sequence: CASSPEGFIRTDTQYF. CDR3 sequence (DNA): TGTGCCAGCTCACCAGAGGGTTTCATAAGGACAGATACGCAGTATTTT.

This clone was seen a handful of times. V and J are TRBV5-1 and TRBJ2-1, with 11 nucleotides matching TRBD1. This CDR3 comprises 15 residues. The V and J ends lost 0 bases and 9 bases, in that order; junction bases with no gene match: 5. CDR1 SGHRS and CDR2 YFSETQ come from the germline V gene. Here the CDR3 reads CASSLEGQGAREQFF. The CDR3 nucleotides read TGCGCCAGCAGCTTGGAAGGACAGGGGGCGCGTGAGCAGTTCTTC.

This rearrangement joins TRBV9 to TRBJ2-5; TRBD1 agrees at 9 bases. From germline, CDR1 is SGDLS and CDR2 YYNGEE. With V trimmed by 0 bases and J by 6 bases, 6 bases remained unmatched. There are 15 residues in the CDR3. For the CDR3, the DNA is TGTGCCAGCAGCGTAGCCCCGGACAGGGGTCAGACCCAGTACTTC. This translates into CASSVAPDRGQTQYF. Based on the CDR3 plus reference TRBV9 and TRBJ2-5, the full variable domain is DSGVTQTPKHLITATGQRVTLRCSPRSGDLSVYWYQQSLDQGLQFLIQYYNGEERAKGNILERFSAQQFPDLHSELNLSSLELGDSALYFCASSVAPDRGQTQYFGPGTRLLVL.

This clone was seen many times. J is TRBJ2-2 and V is TRBV9; D is possibly TRBD2 (5 bases). Per germline, CDR1 SGDLS and CDR2 YYNGEE. The CDR3 runs to 14 residues. Between the trimmed V and J ends, which lost 3 bases and 4 bases, there was a span of 10 bases. The CDR3 here is CASSGIGSTGELFF. CDR3 sequence (DNA): TGTGCCAGCAGCGGGATAGGGAGCACCGGGGAGCTGTTTTTT. Based on the CDR3 plus reference TRBV9 and TRBJ2-2, the full variable domain is DSGVTQTPKHLITATGQRVTLRCSPRSGDLSVYWYQQSLDQGLQFLIQYYNGEERAKGNILERFSAQQFPDLHSELNLSSLELGDSALYFCASSGIGSTGELFFGEGSRLTVL.

The chain uses TRBV11-1 and TRBJ2-6, with D maybe TRBD2 (5 bases). Per the germline V gene, CDR1 is SGHAT and CDR2 is FQDESV (reference sequence). The V gene lost 2 bases and the J gene lost 2 bases, with 19 bases spanning the gap. CDR3 length equals 19 residues. Here the CDR3 reads CASSLRPVGRTPGANVLTF. The CDR3 coding sequence is TGTGCCAGCAGCTTAAGGCCCGTAGGACGGACTCCTGGGGCCAACGTCCTGACTTTC.

The CDR3 DNA is TGTGCCAGTAGTAGATACGGGACAGGGGTTCAAGAGACCCAGTACTTC. This codes for CASSRYGTGVQETQYF. The chain uses TRBV19 and TRBJ2-5; 10 nucleotides align to TRBD1. The CDR3 sequence is 16 residues long. CDR1 is LNHDA and CDR2 is SQIVND in the germline V gene (reference sequence). The ends lost 4 bases at V and 2 bases at J; junction bases unmatched: 7.

The gene calls are TRBV28 and TRBJ1-2; TRBD1 aligns across 9 bases. The CDR3 contains 13 residues. Germline-derived CDR1 and CDR2 are MDHEN and SYDVKM. The V segment lost 10 bases and the J segment 4 bases; nucleotides outside the gene matches: 7. In nucleotides, the CDR3 is TGTGCCACCCTGACAGGGGGGGCCTATGGCTACACCTTC. It specifies CATLTGGAYGYTF.

This chain uses TRBV9 with TRBJ2-7; 8 nucleotides match TRBD2. CDR1 SGDLS and CDR2 YYNGEE come from the germline V gene. This CDR3 has 14 residues. Trimming at V came to 1 base and at J to 3 bases, leaving 3 bases not matched to a gene. The CDR3 bases are TGTGCCAGCAGCGTATCCGGGACTAGCTACGAGCAGTACTTC. This sequence encodes CASSVSGTSYEQYF.

The chain links TRBV19 to TRBJ2-2, with a tentative D call TRBD2 (6 bases). V lost 8 bases to trimming and J lost 1 base, with 14 bases between them. The CDR3 spans 15 residues. The germline CDR1 and CDR2 sequences are LNHDA and SQIVND (reference sequence). CDR3 sequence: CASRSGTGNTGELFF. CDR3 nucleotides: TGTGCCAGTCGCTCGGGGACTGGGAACACCGGGGAGCTGTTTTTT.

This clone was counted ten times or more. This chain joins TRBV18 and TRBJ2-6; 7 bases line up with TRBD2. V dropped 3 bases and J dropped 4; count of bases not matched to a gene: 12. The CDR3 covers 18 residues. CDR1 is KGHSH, CDR2 LQKENI, per germline. The CDR3 region is CASSPNGGGGSGANVLTF. DNA of the CDR3: TGTGCCAGCTCACCCAACGGCGGGGGAGGCTCCGGGGCCAACGTCCTGACTTTC. Combining the CDR3 with reference TRBV18 and TRBJ2-6 gives the whole variable domain NAGVMQNPRHLVRRRGQEARLRCSPMKGHSHVYWYRQLPEEGLKFMVYLQKENIIDESGMPKERFSAEFPKEGPSILRIQQVVRGDSAAYFCASSPNGGGGSGANVLTFGAGSRLTVL.